What follows describes a single T cell receptor beta chain. Germline V lookup: CDR1 KGHSH, CDR2 LQKENI. Unmatched junction bases numbered 14, after V lost 3 bases and J lost 4 bases. The CDR3 is 17 residues long. The sample originates from a study of cytomegalovirus exposure and HLA in healthy donors. The PCR ran on 60 Vbeta and 13 Jbeta primers. Method: immunoSEQ multiplex PCR; TCRdb's copy keeps in-frame clones and lacks some. The listing records 130,000 to 150,000 clones. The source material was PBMCs. This sequence was found in a male donor in good health and CMV-seronegative. The V gene is TRBV18, the J gene TRBJ1-1; 7 bases agree with TRBD1. The CDR3 DNA reads TGTGCCAGCTCACCTATGGGACAGTCAGTCGAGGGCACTGAAGCTTTCTTT. Its protein is CASSPMGQSVEGTEAFF.